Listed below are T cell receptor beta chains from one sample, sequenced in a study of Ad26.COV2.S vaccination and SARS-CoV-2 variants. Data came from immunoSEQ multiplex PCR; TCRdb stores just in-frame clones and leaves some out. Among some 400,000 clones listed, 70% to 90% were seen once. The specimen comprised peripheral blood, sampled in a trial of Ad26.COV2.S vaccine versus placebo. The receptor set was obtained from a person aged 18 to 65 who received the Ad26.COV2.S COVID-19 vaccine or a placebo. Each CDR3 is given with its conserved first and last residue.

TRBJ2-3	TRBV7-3	CASSLIQGDTQYF
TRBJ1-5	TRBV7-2	CASSLLGREGQPQHF
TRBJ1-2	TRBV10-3	CAISDLKENYGYTF
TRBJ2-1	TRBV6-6	CASRASTSDYNEQFF
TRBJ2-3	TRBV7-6	CASSLVGGSTDTQYF
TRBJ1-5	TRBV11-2	CASSLTQINQPQHF
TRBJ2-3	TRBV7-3	CASSFQRSSTDTQYF
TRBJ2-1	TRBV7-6	CASSLGPGMGYNEQFF
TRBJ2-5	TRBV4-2	CASSQAPLAGGRGTQYF
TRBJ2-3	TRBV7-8	CASSSYTLTDTQYF
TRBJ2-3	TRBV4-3	CASSLGGGSSDTQYF
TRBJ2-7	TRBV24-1	CATSRTGSYEQYF
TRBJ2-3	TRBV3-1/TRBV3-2	CASSRRAGDTQYF
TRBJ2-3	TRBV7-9	CASSFDRSVGAQYF
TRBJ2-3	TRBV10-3	CAISEPPGRPTDTQYF
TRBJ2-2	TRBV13	CASSLGRVTGELFF
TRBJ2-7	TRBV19	CASSMKASSSFSYEQYF
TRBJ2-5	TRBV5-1	CASRSGLAGAGSETQYF
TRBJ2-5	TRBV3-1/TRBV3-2	CASSQVGREVGWETQYF
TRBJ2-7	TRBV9	CASSVAAGGYEQYF
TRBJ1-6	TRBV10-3	CAIAESVYNSPLHF
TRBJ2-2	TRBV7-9	CASSPPGQGDTGELFF
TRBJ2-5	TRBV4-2	CASSHDGQGIGETQYF
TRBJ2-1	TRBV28	CASMGSIDEQFF
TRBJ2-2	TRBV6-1	CASSESFRAGELFF
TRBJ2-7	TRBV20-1	CSASLASISYEQYF
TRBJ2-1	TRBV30	CAWRGTSGVNEQFF
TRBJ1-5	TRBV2	CASSDPPGHSNQPQHF
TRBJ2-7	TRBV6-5	CASTIWTLPYEQYF
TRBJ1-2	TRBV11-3	CASSLGLQGAEGYTF
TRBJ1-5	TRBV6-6	CASSPRVGTGGVYEHQPQHF
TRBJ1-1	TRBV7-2	CASSPSRASAEAFF
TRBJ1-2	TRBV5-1	CASTLDSKYGYTF
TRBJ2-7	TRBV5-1	CASSVTGTRKYEQYF
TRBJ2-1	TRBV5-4	CASGEGAYNEQFF
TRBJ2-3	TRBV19	CASSIGGVSTDTQYF
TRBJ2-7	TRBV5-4	CASSLASVGEQYF
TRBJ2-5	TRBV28	CASSLMETQYF
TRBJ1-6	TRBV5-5	CASSLIGTSPLHF
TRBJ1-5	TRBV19	CASIDRVWGQPQHF
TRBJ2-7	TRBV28	CASRPTSGSYEQYF
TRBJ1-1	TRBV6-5	CASSWQRNTEAFF
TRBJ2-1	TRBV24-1	CATSDPRAGANEQFF
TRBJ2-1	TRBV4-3	CASSQDLVAGDSYEQFF
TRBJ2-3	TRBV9	CASSETDTQYF
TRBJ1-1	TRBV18	CASSPKLNTEAFF
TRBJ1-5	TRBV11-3	CASSPGTGSNQPQHF
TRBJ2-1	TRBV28	CASSFQGLGNEQFF
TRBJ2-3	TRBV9	CASTRTSGGDTDTQYF
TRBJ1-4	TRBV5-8	CASSPDRINEKLFF